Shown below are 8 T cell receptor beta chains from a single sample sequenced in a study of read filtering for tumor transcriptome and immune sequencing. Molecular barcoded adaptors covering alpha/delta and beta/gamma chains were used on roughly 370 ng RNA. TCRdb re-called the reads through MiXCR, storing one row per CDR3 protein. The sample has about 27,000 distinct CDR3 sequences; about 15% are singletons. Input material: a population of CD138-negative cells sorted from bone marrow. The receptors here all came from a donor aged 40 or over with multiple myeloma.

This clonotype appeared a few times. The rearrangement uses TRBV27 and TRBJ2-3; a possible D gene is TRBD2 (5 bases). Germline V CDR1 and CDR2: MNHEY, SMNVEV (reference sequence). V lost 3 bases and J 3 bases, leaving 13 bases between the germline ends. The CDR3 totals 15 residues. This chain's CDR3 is CASSLELAQTDTQYF. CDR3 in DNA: TGTGCCAGCAGTTTGGAATTAGCGCAAACAGATACGCAGTATTTT.

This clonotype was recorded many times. CDR3 region: CASEGQAYEQYF. The CDR3 coding sequence is TGTGCCAGCGAGGGGCAGGCCTACGAGCAGTACTTC. The rearrangement links TRBV28 to TRBJ2-7; either TRBD1 or TRBD2 may supply D (5 bases each). Trimming took 8 bases from V and 2 from J, leaving 10 bases between them. Per germline, CDR1 MDHEN and CDR2 SYDVKM. This CDR3 has 12 amino acids.

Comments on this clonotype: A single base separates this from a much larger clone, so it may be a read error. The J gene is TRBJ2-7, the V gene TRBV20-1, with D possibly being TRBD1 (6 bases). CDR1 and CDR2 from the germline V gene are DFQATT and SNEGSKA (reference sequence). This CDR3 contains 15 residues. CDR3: CGARESPGVAYEQYF. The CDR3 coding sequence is TGCGGTGCTAGGGAGTCACCAGGGGTGGCCTACGAGCAGTACTTC.

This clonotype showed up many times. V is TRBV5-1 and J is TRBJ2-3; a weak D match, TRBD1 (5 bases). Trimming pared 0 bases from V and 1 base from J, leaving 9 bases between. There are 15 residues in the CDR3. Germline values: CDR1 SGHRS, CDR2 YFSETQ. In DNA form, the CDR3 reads TGCGCCAGCAGCTTGGATGGGGCGGGCACAGATACGCAGTATTTT. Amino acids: CASSLDGAGTDTQYF.

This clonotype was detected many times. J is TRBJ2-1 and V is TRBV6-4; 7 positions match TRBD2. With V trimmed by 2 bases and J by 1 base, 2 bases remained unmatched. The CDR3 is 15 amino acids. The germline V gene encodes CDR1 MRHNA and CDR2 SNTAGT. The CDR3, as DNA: TGTGCCAGCAGTGACGGGACTACATCCTACAATGAGCAGTTCTTC. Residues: CASSDGTTSYNEQFF.

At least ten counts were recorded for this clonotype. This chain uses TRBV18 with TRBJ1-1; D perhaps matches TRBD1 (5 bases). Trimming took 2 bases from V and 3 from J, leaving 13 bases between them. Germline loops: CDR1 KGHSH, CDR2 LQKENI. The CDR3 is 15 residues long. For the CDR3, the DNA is TGTGCCAGCTCACCATCCCGGGGGAGGGACACTGAAGCTTTCTTT. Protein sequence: CASSPSRGRDTEAFF.

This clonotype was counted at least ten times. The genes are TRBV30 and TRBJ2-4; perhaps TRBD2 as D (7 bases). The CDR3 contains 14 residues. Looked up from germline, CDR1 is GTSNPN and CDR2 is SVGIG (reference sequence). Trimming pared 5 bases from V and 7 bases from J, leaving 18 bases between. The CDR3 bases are TGTGCCTGGGGGGGCGGGGGAGGACAGAACATTCAGTACTTC. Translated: CAWGGGGGQNIQYF.

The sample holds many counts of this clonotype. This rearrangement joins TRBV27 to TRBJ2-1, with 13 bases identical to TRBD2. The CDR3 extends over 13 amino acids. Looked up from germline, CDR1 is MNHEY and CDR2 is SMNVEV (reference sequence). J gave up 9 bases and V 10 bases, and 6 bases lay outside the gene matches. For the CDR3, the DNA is TGTGCCACCCGGACTAGCGGGAGAGGTGAGCAGTTCTTC. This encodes CATRTSGRGEQFF.